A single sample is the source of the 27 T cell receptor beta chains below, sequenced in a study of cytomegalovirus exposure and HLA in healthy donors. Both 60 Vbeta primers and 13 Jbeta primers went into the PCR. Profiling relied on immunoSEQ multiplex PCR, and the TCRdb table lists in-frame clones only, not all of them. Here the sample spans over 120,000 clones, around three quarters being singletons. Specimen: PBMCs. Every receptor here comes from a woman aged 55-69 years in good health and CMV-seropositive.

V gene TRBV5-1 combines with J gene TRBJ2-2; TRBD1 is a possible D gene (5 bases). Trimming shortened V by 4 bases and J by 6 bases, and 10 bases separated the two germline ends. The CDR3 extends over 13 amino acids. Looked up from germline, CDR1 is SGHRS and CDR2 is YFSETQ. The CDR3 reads CASSQGISGELFF. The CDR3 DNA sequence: TGCGCCAGCAGCCAGGGTATCTCCGGGGAGCTGTTTTTT.

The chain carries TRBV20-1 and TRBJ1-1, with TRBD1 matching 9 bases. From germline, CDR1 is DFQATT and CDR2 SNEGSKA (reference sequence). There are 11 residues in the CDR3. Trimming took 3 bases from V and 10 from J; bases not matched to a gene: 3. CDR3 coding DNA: TGCAGTGCTAGGGCGGGACAGGGAGCTTTCTTT. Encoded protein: CSARAGQGAFF.

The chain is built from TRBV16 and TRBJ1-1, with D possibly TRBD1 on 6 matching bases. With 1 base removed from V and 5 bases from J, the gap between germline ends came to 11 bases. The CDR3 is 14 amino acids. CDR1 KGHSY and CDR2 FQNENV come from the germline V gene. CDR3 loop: CASSQLQGETEAFF. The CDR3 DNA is TGTGCCAGCAGCCAATTACAGGGTGAAACTGAAGCTTTCTTT.

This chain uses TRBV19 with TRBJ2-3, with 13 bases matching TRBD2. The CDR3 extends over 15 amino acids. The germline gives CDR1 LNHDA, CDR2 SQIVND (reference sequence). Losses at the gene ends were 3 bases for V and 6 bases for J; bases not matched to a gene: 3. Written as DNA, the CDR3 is TGTGCCAGTAGTATCACTAGCGGGAGGGCGGATACGCAGTATTTT. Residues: CASSITSGRADTQYF.

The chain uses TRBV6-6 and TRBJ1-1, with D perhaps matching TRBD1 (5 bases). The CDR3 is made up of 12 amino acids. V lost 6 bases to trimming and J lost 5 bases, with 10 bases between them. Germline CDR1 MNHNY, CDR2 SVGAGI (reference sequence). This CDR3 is CASRDTGTEAFF. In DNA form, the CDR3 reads TGTGCCAGCAGGGACACTGGTACTGAAGCTTTCTTT.

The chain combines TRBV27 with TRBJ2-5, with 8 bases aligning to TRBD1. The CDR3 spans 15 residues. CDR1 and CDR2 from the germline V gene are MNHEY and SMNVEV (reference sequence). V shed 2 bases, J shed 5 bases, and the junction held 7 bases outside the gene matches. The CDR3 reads CASSLDRGRWETQYF. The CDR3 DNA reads TGTGCCAGCAGTTTAGACAGGGGCCGATGGGAGACCCAGTACTTC.

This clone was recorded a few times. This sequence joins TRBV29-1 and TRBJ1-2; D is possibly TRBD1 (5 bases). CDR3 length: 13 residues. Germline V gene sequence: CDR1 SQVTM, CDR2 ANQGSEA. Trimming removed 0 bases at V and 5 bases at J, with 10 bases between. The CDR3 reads CSVEDRDFYGYTF. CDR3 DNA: TGCAGCGTTGAAGATCGGGACTTTTATGGCTACACCTTC.

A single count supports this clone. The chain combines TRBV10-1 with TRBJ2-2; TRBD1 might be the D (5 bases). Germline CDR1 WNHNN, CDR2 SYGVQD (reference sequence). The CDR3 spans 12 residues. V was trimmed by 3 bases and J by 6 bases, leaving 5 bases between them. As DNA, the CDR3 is TGCGCCAGCAGTGAAGGGGCCGGGGAGCTGTTTTTT. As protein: CASSEGAGELFF.

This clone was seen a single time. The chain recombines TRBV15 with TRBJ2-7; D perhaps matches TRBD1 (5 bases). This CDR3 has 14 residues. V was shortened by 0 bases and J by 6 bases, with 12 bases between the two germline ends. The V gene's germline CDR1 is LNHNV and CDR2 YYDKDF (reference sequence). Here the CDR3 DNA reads TGTGCCACCAGCAGAGATCAGACAGCTCCCGAGCAGTACTTC. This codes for CATSRDQTAPEQYF.

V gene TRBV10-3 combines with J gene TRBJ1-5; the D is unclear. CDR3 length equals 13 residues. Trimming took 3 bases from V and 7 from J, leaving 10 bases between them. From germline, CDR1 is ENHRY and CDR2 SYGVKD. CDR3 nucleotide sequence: TGTGCCATCAGTGATCTGGGAGGGCAGCCCCAGCATTTT. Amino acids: CAISDLGGQPQHF.

The CDR3 is CASSAYGETQYF. CDR3 bases: TGTGCCAGCAGCGCCTATGGTGAGACCCAGTACTTC. The chain has TRBV6-1 and TRBJ2-5; no clear D. The CDR3 loop spans 12 amino acids. V was shortened by 6 bases and J by 5 bases, with 10 bases between the two germline ends. From germline, CDR1 is MNHNS and CDR2 SASEGT.

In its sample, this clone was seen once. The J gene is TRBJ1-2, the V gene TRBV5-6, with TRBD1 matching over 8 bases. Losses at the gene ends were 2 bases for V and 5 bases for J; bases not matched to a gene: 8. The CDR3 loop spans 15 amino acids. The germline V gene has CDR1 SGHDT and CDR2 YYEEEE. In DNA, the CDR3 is TGTGCCAGCAGCTTTAAGGCAGGGGGCGAATATGGCTACACCTTC. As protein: CASSFKAGGEYGYTF.

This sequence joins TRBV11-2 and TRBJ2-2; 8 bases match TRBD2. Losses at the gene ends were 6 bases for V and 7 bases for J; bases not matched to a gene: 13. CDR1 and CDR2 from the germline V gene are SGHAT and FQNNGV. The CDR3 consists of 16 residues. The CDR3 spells CASRFSMSSGYGELFF. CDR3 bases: TGTGCCAGCAGGTTTAGCATGTCTAGCGGGTACGGGGAGCTGTTTTTT.

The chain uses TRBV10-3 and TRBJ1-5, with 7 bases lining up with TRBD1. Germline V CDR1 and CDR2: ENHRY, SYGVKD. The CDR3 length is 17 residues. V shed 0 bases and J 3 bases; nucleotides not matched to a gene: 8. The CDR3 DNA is TGTGCCATCAGTGAGTCGCCGACAGGGTTATCCAATCAGCCCCAGCATTTT. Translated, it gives CAISESPTGLSNQPQHF.

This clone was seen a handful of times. CDR3 in amino acids: CASSSRGGADTQYF. CDR3 DNA: TGCGCCAGCAGCTCGCGCGGGGGGGCAGATACGCAGTATTTT. The chain joins TRBV5-1 to TRBJ2-3, with 9 bases identical to TRBD2. The CDR3 consists of 14 residues. Germline V gives CDR1 SGHRS, CDR2 YFSETQ. The J segment lost 4 bases and the V segment lost 3 bases, leaving 3 bases of the junction unmatched.

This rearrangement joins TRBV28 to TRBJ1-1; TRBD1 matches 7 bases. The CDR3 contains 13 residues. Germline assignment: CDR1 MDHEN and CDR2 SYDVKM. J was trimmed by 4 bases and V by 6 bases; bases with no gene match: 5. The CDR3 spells CASSLGQITEAFF. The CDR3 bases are TGTGCCAGCAGCCTGGGACAGATCACTGAAGCTTTCTTT.

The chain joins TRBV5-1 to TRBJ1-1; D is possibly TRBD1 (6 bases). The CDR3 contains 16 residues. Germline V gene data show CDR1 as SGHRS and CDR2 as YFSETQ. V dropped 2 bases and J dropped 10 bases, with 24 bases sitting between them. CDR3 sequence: CASSLSGTLTEGRAFF. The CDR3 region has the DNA TGCGCCAGCAGCTTATCCGGGACATTAACCGAGGGACGAGCTTTCTTT.

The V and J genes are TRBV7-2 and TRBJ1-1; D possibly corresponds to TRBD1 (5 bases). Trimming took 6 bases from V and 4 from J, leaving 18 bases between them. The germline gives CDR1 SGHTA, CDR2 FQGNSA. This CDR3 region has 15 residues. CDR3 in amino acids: CASSLLSPRATEAFF. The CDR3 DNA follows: TGTGCCAGCAGTTTACTAAGTCCCAGGGCCACTGAAGCTTTCTTT.

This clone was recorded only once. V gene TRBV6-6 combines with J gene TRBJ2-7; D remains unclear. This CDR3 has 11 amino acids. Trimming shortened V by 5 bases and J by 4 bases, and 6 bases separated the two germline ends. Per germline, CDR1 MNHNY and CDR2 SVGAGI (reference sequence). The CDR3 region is CASSPSYEQYF. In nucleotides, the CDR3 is TGTGCCAGCAGTCCGTCTTACGAGCAGTACTTC.

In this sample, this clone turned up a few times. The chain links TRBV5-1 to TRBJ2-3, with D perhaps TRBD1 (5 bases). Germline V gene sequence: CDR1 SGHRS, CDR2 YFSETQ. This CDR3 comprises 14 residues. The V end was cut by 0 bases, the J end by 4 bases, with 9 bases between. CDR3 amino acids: CASSLVPGSDTQYF. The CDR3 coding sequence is TGCGCCAGCAGCTTGGTTCCAGGGTCAGATACGCAGTATTTT.

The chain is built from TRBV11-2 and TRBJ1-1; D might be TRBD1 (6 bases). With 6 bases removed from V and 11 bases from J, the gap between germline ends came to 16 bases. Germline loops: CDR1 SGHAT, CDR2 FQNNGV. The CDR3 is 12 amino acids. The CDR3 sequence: CASRFGGGEAFF. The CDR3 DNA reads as TGTGCCAGCAGGTTCGGCGGGGGCGAGGCTTTCTTT.

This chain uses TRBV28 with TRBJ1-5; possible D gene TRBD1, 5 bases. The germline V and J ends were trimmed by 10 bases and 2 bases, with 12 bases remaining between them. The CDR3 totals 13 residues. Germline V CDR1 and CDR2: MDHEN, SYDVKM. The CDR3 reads CATRGFGNQPQHF. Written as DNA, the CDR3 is TGTGCCACAAGGGGTTTTGGCAATCAGCCCCAGCATTTT.

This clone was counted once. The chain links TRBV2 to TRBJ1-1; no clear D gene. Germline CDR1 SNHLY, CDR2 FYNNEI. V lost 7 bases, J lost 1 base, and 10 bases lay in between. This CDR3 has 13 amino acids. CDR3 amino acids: CASKKGANTEAFF. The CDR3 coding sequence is TGTGCCAGCAAGAAGGGAGCGAACACTGAAGCTTTCTTT.

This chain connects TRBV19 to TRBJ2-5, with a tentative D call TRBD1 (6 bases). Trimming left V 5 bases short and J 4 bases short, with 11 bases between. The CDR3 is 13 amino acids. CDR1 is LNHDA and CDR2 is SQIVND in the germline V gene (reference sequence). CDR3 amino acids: CASSSQGAETQYF. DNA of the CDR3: TGTGCCAGTAGTTCACAGGGCGCAGAGACCCAGTACTTC.

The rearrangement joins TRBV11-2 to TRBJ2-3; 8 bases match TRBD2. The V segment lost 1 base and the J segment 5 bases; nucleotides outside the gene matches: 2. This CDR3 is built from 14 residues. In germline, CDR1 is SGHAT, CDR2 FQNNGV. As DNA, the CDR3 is TGTGCCAGCAGCTTAGTCCTAGCGGGAGATACGCAGTATTTT. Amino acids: CASSLVLAGDTQYF.

The CDR3 DNA is TGCGCCAGCAGCCCGAGGGGGTCTGGCGTTAGGAATGAGCAGTTCTTC. This translates into CASSPRGSGVRNEQFF. J is TRBJ2-1 and V is TRBV5-1, with D perhaps matching TRBD1 (6 bases). Trimming shortened V by 4 bases and J by 7 bases, and 21 bases separated the two germline ends. CDR1 and CDR2 from the germline V gene are SGHRS and YFSETQ. The CDR3 runs 16 residues.

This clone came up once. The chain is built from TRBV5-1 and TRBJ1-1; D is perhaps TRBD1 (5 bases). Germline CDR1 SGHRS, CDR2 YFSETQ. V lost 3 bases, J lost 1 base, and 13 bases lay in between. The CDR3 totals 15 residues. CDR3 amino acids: CASSSQTVRNTEAFF. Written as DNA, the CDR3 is TGCGCCAGCAGCTCGCAGACAGTCAGGAACACTGAAGCTTTCTTT.